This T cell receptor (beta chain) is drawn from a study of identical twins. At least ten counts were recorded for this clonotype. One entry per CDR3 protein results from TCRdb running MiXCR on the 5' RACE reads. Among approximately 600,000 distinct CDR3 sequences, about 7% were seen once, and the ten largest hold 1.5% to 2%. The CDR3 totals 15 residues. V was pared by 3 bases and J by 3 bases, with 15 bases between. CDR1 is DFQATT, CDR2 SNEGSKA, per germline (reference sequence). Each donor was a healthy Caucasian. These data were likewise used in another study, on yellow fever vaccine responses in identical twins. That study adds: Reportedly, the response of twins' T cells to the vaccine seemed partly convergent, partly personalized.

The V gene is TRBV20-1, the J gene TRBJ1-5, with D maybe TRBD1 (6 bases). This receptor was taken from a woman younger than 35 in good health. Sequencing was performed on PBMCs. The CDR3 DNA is TGCAGTGCTAGCTGGCCAGGGGTATTCAATCAGCCCCAGCATTTT. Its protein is CSASWPGVFNQPQHF.